This TCR beta chain was recovered during a study of post-analysis software for immune sequencing data. General study findings and limits: The study found significantly lower normalized Chao1 diversity in multiple sclerosis patients than in controls. When patients were compared with controls, four or five TRBV segments were more frequent, TRBV5-6, TRBV5-1 and TRBV20-1 among them.

V shed 6 bases and J shed 0 bases, with 18 bases lying between them. Germline lookup yields CDR1 MNHEY and CDR2 SVGAGI. This CDR3 is 16 amino acids long. The TCR beta cDNA libraries contained unique molecular identifiers. Roughly 510,000 cDNA molecules were recovered from an input of roughly 0.85 to 10 million T cells. Using its own MiXCR run on the PCR reads, TCRdb lists one record per CDR3 protein. The data show roughly 620,000 distinct CDR3 sequences, with about 44% seen just once and about 1.5% held by the top ten. Note on this clonotype: Its antigen is not identified.

Material: blood. The clonotype comes from a girl aged 5-17 years with multiple sclerosis. This chain uses TRBV6-5 with TRBJ2-7, with D perhaps TRBD2 (6 bases). CDR3 region: CASRRGRRPNSYEQYF. The CDR3 DNA is TGTGCCAGCAGACGAGGGAGGAGGCCCAACTCCTACGAGCAGTACTTC.